This T cell receptor beta chain was sequenced in a study of T-cell memory formation after mild COVID-19. Study at large: Clusters of TCRs were largely donor specific. Whole-study findings and limits: Clones shrinking from day 15 to 85 showed even CD4/CD8 mixes; later expanders tilted CD4+. Among CD4+ contracting clones, most were CM and EM, and CD8+ ones EMRA.

As for this clonotype: The antigen remains unidentified.

From germline, CDR1 is SGHDT and CDR2 YYEEEE. V shed 3 bases and J 6 bases; nucleotides not matched to a gene: 7. The CDR3 is made up of 14 amino acids. Constant-segment primers and 5'RACE yielded cDNA libraries for TCR alpha and TCR beta, each carrying sample barcodes and UMIs. TCRdb re-derived calls from the 5' RACE reads in MiXCR, one entry per CDR3 protein. The table has around 220,000 distinct CDR3 sequences, about 16% seen once. The sequence was obtained from a man aged 18-30 years who had mild COVID-19 (a few samples of this study predate the infection). Cell type and time point are not known. J is TRBJ2-5 and V is TRBV5-6; 8 positions match TRBD2. The sequenced material came from PBMCs or a T cell subset sorted from them (not recorded which). CDR3 sequence: CASSSSGGGKTQYF. DNA of the CDR3: TGTGCCAGCAGCTCCTCGGGCGGGGGGAAGACCCAGTACTTC.